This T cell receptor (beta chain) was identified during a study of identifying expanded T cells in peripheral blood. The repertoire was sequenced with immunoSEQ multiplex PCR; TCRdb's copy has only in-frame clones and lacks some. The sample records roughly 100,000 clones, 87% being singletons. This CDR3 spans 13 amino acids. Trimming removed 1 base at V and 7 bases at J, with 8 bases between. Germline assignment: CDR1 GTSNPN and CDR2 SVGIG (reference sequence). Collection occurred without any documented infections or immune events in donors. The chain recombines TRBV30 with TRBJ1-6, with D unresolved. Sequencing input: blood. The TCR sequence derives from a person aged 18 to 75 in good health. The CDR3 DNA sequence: TGTGCCTGGAGTGGGACGGTAAATTCACCCCTCCACTTT. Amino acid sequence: CAWSGTVNSPLHF.